Each of the 22 T cell receptor beta chains below was sequenced from the same sample in a study of CD8+CD57+ T cells in acquired aplastic anemia. Patients who underwent sequencing had shown CD8+CD57+ cell expansion by flow cytometry. TCR beta VDJ combinations and CDR3 sequences were profiled from genomic DNA. One entry per CDR3 protein results from TCRdb running MiXCR on the reads. The repertoire holds 200,000 to 250,000 distinct CDR3 sequences, with less than 75% as singletons. The sequenced sample consisted of sorted CD4+, CD8+, or CD8+CD57+ T cells (not recorded which) from PBMCs. These receptor sequences come from a human donor with aplastic anemia.

Concerning this clonotype itself: Being one base from a much bigger clone, this may be a read error. This chain uses TRBV27 with TRBJ2-7; 8 bases match TRBD2. Germline CDR1 and CDR2: MNHEY and SMNVEV (reference sequence). The CDR3 runs to 15 residues. J gave up 4 bases and V 11 bases, and 16 bases lay outside the gene matches. The CDR3 DNA is TGTGCCTGCACTATCTCGGGACTAGGTAATTACGAGCAGTACTTC. This translates into CACTISGLGNYEQYF.

V is TRBV5-5 and J is TRBJ2-3; 9 bases agree with TRBD2. CDR3 length: 15 residues. Germline V lookup: CDR1 SGHKS, CDR2 YYEKEE (reference sequence). V lost 4 bases to trimming and J lost 1 base; unmatched junction nucleotides: 4. CDR3 bases: TGTGCCAGCAGCCTCATAGCGGGAGGCACAGATACGCAGTATTTT. It specifies CASSLIAGGTDTQYF.

The V gene is TRBV2, the J gene TRBJ1-5; D possibly corresponds to TRBD1 (5 bases). Looked up from germline, CDR1 is SNHLY and CDR2 is FYNNEI. CDR3 size: 14 residues. Deletions cut 7 bases from V and 5 bases from J, with 15 bases between. The CDR3 loop reads CASKQATTDQPQHF. The CDR3 nucleotides read TGTGCCAGCAAACAGGCGACAACTGATCAGCCCCAGCATTTT.

This clonotype was recorded only once. V and J are TRBV5-1 and TRBJ1-1, with D perhaps TRBD1 (6 bases). Germline V gives CDR1 SGHRS, CDR2 YFSETQ. The CDR3 has 17 amino acids. Trimming stripped 4 bases from V and 1 base from J, with 20 bases between. CDR3 region: CASSIDVGAGGNTEAFF. The CDR3 DNA reads TGCGCCAGCAGCATTGACGTGGGGGCTGGGGGGAACACTGAAGCTTTCTTT.

The CDR3 region is CAISIRQTVESSQHF. CDR3 bases: TGTGCCATCAGCATAAGGCAAACGGTGGAATCGTCCCAGCATTTT. The chain joins TRBV10-3 to TRBJ1-5; D gene uncertain. Germline V lookup: CDR1 ENHRY, CDR2 SYGVKD. CDR3 length: 15 amino acids. V gave up 6 bases and J gave up 11 bases, with 23 bases separating them.

The chain couples TRBV14 to TRBJ1-1; TRBD1 matches at 7 bases. Germline CDR1 reads SGHDN; CDR2 reads FVKESK. V lost 1 base to trimming and J lost 10 bases; unmatched junction nucleotides: 3. The CDR3 extends over 12 amino acids. The DNA for the CDR3 is TGTGCCAGCAGCCAAGTTCGACAGGGAGCTTTCTTT. This sequence encodes CASSQVRQGAFF.

This clonotype was observed many times. The chain couples TRBV12-3 or TRBV12-4 to TRBJ2-1, with D hard to call. CDR3 size: 11 residues. V was shortened by 3 bases and J by 10 bases, with 7 bases between the two germline ends. CDR3 nucleotide sequence: TGTGCCAGCAGTTTCTTGGAAGAGCAGTTCTTC. Protein sequence: CASSFLEEQFF.

Of note for this clonotype: A read error may account for a junction end that differs from germline. This sequence joins TRBV7-7 and TRBJ2-7; the D gene could be TRBD1 or TRBD2 (5 bases each). This CDR3 contains 15 residues. The germline CDR1 and CDR2 sequences are SSHAT and FNYEAQ (reference sequence). The CDR3 loop reads CASSPGSGTAYEQYF. The CDR3 DNA sequence: TGTGCTAGCAGCCCCGGGTCCGGGACCGCCTACGAGCAGTACTTC. The entire variable domain, with the rest obtained from reference TRBV7-7 and TRBJ2-7, is as follows: GAGVSQSPRYKVTKRGQDVTLRCDPISSHATLYWYQQALGQGPEFLTYFNYEAQPDKSGLPSDRFSAERPEGSISTLTIQRTEQRDSAMYRCASSPGSGTAYEQYFGPGTRLTVT.

The chain joins TRBV7-2 to TRBJ1-4; 8 nucleotides align to TRBD1. Germline CDR1 and CDR2: SGHTA and FQGNSA. The ends lost 4 bases at V and 7 bases at J; junction bases unmatched: 5. The CDR3 is made up of 14 amino acids. CDR3 in DNA: TGTGCCAGCAGCTCAGGACAGGGAAGTGAAAAACTGTTTTTT. Amino acid sequence: CASSSGQGSEKLFF.

Points on this clonotype: The CDR3 ends on some other residue instead of the conserved phenylalanine or tryptophan, so this is likely a read error. The limits of the CDR3 on the DNA are not certain, so only TCRdb's listed CDR3 is given. V and J are TRBV15 and TRBJ1-4. Per germline, CDR1 LNHNV and CDR2 YYDKDF (reference sequence). The CDR3 totals 14 residues, both ends included. The CDR3 sequence: CATSSYFYEQYFGP.

The chain recombines TRBV19 with TRBJ1-2; D gene uncertain. V lost 7 bases and J lost 4, with 10 bases in between. There are 12 residues in the CDR3. The germline gives CDR1 LNHDA, CDR2 SQIVND (reference sequence). CDR3 DNA: TGTGCCAGTATGCACTCGGGCTATGGCTACACCTTC. This sequence encodes CASMHSGYGYTF.

Notes on this clonotype: The junction departs from the called germline gene at one end, perhaps through a read error. The chain joins TRBV24-1 to TRBJ2-1; D not certain. This CDR3 comprises 14 residues. Germline V lookup: CDR1 KGHDR, CDR2 SFDVKD. The CDR3 DNA reads TGCGCCACCAGTGCGACGTATAATGTGGGTGAGCAGCTCTTC. This encodes CATSATYNVGEQLF.

The rearrangement uses TRBV10-2 and TRBJ2-7; D might be TRBD1 (6 bases). Per germline, CDR1 WSHSY and CDR2 SAAADI. The V end was cut by 6 bases, the J end by 2 bases, with 14 bases between. The CDR3 extends over 14 amino acids. The CDR3 nucleotides are TGCGCCAGCAGGGGGGCCTACAGGACCTACGAGCAGTACTTC. Translation gives CASRGAYRTYEQYF.

The rearrangement joins TRBV20-1 to TRBJ2-7; no definite D call. Germline V gives CDR1 DFQATT, CDR2 SNEGSKA (reference sequence). V lost 4 bases, J lost 0 bases, and 7 bases lay in between. CDR3 length: 12 amino acids. CDR3 DNA: TGCAGTGCTATGAGGAGCTCCTACGAGCAGTACTTC. Its translation: CSAMRSSYEQYF.

This chain uses TRBV29-1 with TRBJ1-2; D is perhaps TRBD1 (6 bases). Germline CDR1 is SQVTM and CDR2 is ANQGSEA. The V gene lost 4 bases and the J gene lost 4 bases, with 16 bases spanning the gap. This CDR3 comprises 14 residues. The CDR3 coding sequence is TGCAGCGTTGGAGGGCAGGGGAGCGGCTATGGCTACACCTTC. Residues: CSVGGQGSGYGYTF.

This clonotype was seen just once. The rearrangement links TRBV13 to TRBJ2-5, with unresolved D. Trimming removed 1 base at V and 5 bases at J, with 11 bases between. The germline V gene has CDR1 PRHDT and CDR2 FYEKMQ (reference sequence). The CDR3 contains 14 residues. CDR3 in amino acids: CASSLAASTETQYF. DNA of the CDR3: TGTGCCAGCAGCTTAGCGGCGTCTACGGAGACCCAGTACTTC.

This clonotype has ten or more counts. V usage is TRBV7-9 and J usage is TRBJ1-4, with no clear D. Germline loops: CDR1 SEHNR, CDR2 FQNEAQ (reference sequence). The CDR3 consists of 13 residues. Trimming stripped 1 base from V and 5 bases from J, with 5 bases between. The CDR3 DNA sequence: TGTGCCAGCAGCTTAGTAATCAATGAAAAACTGTTTTTT. Protein: CASSLVINEKLFF. Using reference TRBV7-9 and TRBJ1-4 for the parts outside the CDR3, the full variable domain is DTGVSQNPRHKITKRGQNVTFRCDPISEHNRLYWYRQTLGQGPEFLTYFQNEAQLEKSRLLSDRFSAERPKGSFSTLEIQRTEQGDSAMYLCASSLVINEKLFFGSGTQLSVL.

This clonotype was found many times. This chain joins TRBV2 and TRBJ2-7, with unresolved D. Trimming removed 7 bases at V and 2 bases at J, with 12 bases between. Germline CDR1 and CDR2: SNHLY and FYNNEI. The CDR3 is 13 amino acids. In DNA, the CDR3 is TGTGCCAGCACCCTGGAGTTAACCTACGAGCAGTACTTC. It encodes CASTLELTYEQYF.

The DNA of the CDR3 is TGTGCCAGCAGTTACTCGTCAGGGGGAGACGAGCAGTACTTC. Protein product: CASSYSSGGDEQYF. The chain links TRBV6-5 to TRBJ2-7; 7 bases are shared with TRBD1. Germline CDR1 is MNHEY and CDR2 is SVGAGI. V lost 0 bases to trimming and J lost 5 bases; unmatched junction nucleotides: 4. The CDR3 sequence is 14 residues long.

V gene TRBV20-1 combines with J gene TRBJ2-7; TRBD1 matches 7 bases. The CDR3 contains 13 residues. Trimming took 2 bases from V and 3 from J; bases not matched to a gene: 4. The germline CDR1 and CDR2 sequences are DFQATT and SNEGSKA (reference sequence). The CDR3 coding sequence is TGCAGTGCTAGAAGGGCAGGGGGCTACGAGCAGTACTTC. Protein sequence: CSARRAGGYEQYF.

The chain recombines TRBV9 with TRBJ1-1; no definite D call. The CDR3 length is 14 residues. V was trimmed by 5 bases and J by 1 base, leaving 12 bases between them. In germline, CDR1 is SGDLS, CDR2 YYNGEE. Here the CDR3 reads CASSRASANTEAFF. The DNA for the CDR3 is TGTGCCAGCAGTAGGGCGAGTGCGAACACTGAAGCTTTCTTT.

This chain connects TRBV29-1 to TRBJ2-7; weak D call: TRBD1 (5 bases). This CDR3 region has 13 residues. Trimming cost V 6 bases and J 5 bases, with 17 bases left between them. CDR1 SQVTM and CDR2 ANQGSEA come from the germline V gene. Written as DNA, the CDR3 is TGCAGCGTGGCAGACAGCTCCTTAGACGAGCAGTACTTC. Its protein product is CSVADSSLDEQYF.